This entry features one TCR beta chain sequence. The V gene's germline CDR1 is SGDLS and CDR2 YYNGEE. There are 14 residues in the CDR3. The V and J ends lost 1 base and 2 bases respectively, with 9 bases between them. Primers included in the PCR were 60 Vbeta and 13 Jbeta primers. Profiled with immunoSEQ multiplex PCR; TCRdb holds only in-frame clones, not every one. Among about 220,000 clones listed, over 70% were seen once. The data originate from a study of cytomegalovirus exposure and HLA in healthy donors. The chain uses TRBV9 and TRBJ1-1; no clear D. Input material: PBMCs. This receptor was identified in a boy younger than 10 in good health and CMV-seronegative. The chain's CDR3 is CASSVYGDNTEAFF. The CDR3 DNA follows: TGTGCCAGCAGCGTATATGGAGATAACACTGAAGCTTTCTTT. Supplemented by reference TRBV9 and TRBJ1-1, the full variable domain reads DSGVTQTPKHLITATGQRVTLRCSPRSGDLSVYWYQQSLDQGLQFLIQYYNGEERAKGNILERFSAQQFPDLHSELNLSSLELGDSALYFCASSVYGDNTEAFFGQGTRLTVV.